This paragraph covers one T cell receptor (beta chain) sequence. This specimen belongs to a study of PD-L1 blockade in urothelial cancer. Across the whole study: In 2014 therapy began: atezolizumab 1,200 mg intravenously every 3 weeks. Of prior chemotherapy regimens, patients had received between 0 and 3. The authors examined blood 3 weeks (second dose) and 6 weeks after treatment start.

V was clipped by 0 bases and J by 5 bases; unmatched bases: 11. Germline V lookup: CDR1 SGHRS, CDR2 YFSETQ. This CDR3 is built from 18 residues. Time point given: peripheral blood 6 weeks after treatment start. The repertoire was sequenced with immunoSEQ multiplex PCR; TCRdb's copy has only in-frame clones and lacks some. This table has about 130,000 clones, 86% appearing once. The chain carries TRBV5-1 and TRBJ2-7, with 13 positions matching TRBD2. This material consisted of PBMCs, taken around atezolizumab (anti-PD-L1) treatment. This receptor was obtained from a man aged 50 to 59 with urothelial cancer. The CDR3 sequence is CASSLGKTSGRAGNEQYF. CDR3 nucleotide sequence: TGCGCCAGCAGCTTGGGTAAAACTAGCGGGAGGGCAGGTAACGAGCAGTACTTC.